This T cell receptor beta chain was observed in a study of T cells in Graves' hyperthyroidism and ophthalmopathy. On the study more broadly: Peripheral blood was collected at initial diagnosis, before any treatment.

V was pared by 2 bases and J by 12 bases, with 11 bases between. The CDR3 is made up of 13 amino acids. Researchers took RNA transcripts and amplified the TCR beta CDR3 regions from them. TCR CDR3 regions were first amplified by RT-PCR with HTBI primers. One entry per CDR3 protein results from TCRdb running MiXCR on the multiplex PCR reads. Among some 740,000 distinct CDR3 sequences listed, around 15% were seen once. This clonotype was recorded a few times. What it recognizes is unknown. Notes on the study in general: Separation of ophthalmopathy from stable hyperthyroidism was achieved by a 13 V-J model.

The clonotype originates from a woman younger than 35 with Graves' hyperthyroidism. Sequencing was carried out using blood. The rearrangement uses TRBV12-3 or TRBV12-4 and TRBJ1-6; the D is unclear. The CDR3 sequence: CASSLLDQKPLHF. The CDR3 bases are TGTGCCAGCAGTTTATTGGACCAGAAACCCCTCCACTTT.